Listed below are T cell receptor beta chains from one sample, sequenced in a study of blood T cells in healthy people across ages. Each CDR3 protein gets one entry after TCRdb re-called the 5' RACE reads with MiXCR. The table records more than 1,000,000 distinct CDR3 sequences, about 23% of them present only once. In addition, the sample was reused for a study of T cells of mothers and their children.

The sequenced material came from blood. All receptors derive from a girl aged 2-10 years in good health. The CDR3 runs from the conserved cysteine through the conserved F or W. Each record gives: clone size, D gene, J gene, V gene, CDR3 DNA, CDR3 protein. D genes are given only for firm matches. The listing skips clone size in some rows; elsewhere it reads once, few, many or a size class.

abundance: few; d_gene: NA; j_gene: TRBJ2-5; v_gene: TRBV12-3/TRBV12-4; CDR3nt: TGTGCCAGCAGTCCCACGACTAGTGCCCAGTACTTC; CDR3aa: CASSPTTSAQYF
abundance: few; d_gene: NA; j_gene: TRBJ2-3; v_gene: TRBV2; CDR3nt: TGTGCCAGCAGTGATATTTCGGTTGCAGATACGCAGTATTTT; CDR3aa: CASSDISVADTQYF
abundance: few; d_gene: TRBD2; j_gene: TRBJ2-7; v_gene: TRBV12-3/TRBV12-4; CDR3nt: TGTGCCAGCAGAACTACTAGCGGGGGCCGTGAGCAGTACTTC; CDR3aa: CASRTTSGGREQYF
abundance: NA; d_gene: NA; j_gene: TRBJ1-2; v_gene: TRBV9; CDR3nt: TGTGCCAGCAGCGTTTCCCAGCAGGAATTAAATCGCTACACCTTC; CDR3aa: CASSVSQQELNRYTF
abundance: NA; d_gene: TRBD2; j_gene: TRBJ2-3; v_gene: TRBV5-5; CDR3nt: TGTGCCAGCAGCTTGGGAGTGAGGCGCGGCCCGGGGGGTACGCAGTATTTT; CDR3aa: CASSLGVRRGPGGTQYF
abundance: NA; d_gene: NA; j_gene: TRBJ1-1; v_gene: TRBV7-2; CDR3nt: TGTGCCAGCAGCTTAGATGGCAGAAACACTGGAGCTTTCTTT; CDR3aa: CASSLDGRNTGAFF
abundance: NA; d_gene: TRBD1; j_gene: TRBJ1-1; v_gene: TRBV5-1; CDR3nt: TGCGCCAGCAGCTTTTACCCGACAGGGGGCAAGAACACTGAAGCTTTCTTT; CDR3aa: CASSFYPTGGKNTEAFF
abundance: NA; d_gene: TRBD1; j_gene: TRBJ2-7; v_gene: TRBV27; CDR3nt: TGTGCCAGCAGCCCCGAGGGGGCGCCGTACGAGCAGTACTTC; CDR3aa: CASSPEGAPYEQYF
abundance: NA; d_gene: NA; j_gene: TRBJ2-6; v_gene: TRBV24-1; CDR3nt: TGTGCCACCAGTGATTTCCGGGGAGCTGGGGCCAACGTCCTGACTTTC; CDR3aa: CATSDFRGAGANVLTF
abundance: many; d_gene: NA; j_gene: TRBJ2-1; v_gene: TRBV7-9; CDR3nt: TGTGCCAGCCCAGGAGGGGTTGATGAGCAGTTCTTC; CDR3aa: CASPGGVDEQFF
abundance: few; d_gene: NA; j_gene: TRBJ2-5; v_gene: TRBV7-9; CDR3nt: TGTGCCAGCAGCCCATCGTCGGGGTTAGAGACCCAGTACTTC; CDR3aa: CASSPSSGLETQYF
abundance: few; d_gene: NA; j_gene: TRBJ1-1; v_gene: TRBV29-1; CDR3nt: TGCAGCGTTAATAATCCGGGGGCCAGGGACACTGAAGCTTTCTTT; CDR3aa: CSVNNPGARDTEAFF
abundance: NA; d_gene: NA; j_gene: TRBJ1-1; v_gene: TRBV6-2/TRBV6-3; CDR3nt: TGTGCCAGCAGTTACGGGGGGAGAGGACAATCGAACACTGAAGCTTTCTTT; CDR3aa: CASSYGGRGQSNTEAFF
abundance: few; d_gene: TRBD2; j_gene: TRBJ2-7; v_gene: TRBV14; CDR3nt: TGTGCCAGCAGCCAAGAAGGAGGGAGGGGCGGACAGTACTTC; CDR3aa: CASSQEGGRGGQYF
abundance: NA; d_gene: NA; j_gene: TRBJ1-2; v_gene: TRBV20-1; CDR3nt: TGCAGTGCTACCGACACCTATGGCTACACCTTC; CDR3aa: CSATDTYGYTF
abundance: few; d_gene: NA; j_gene: TRBJ2-7; v_gene: TRBV4-3; CDR3nt: TGCGCCAGCAGCCAGCGCAATACCTGCGTGTACTTC; CDR3aa: CASSQRNTCVYF
abundance: NA; d_gene: TRBD2; j_gene: TRBJ2-1; v_gene: TRBV6-2/TRBV6-3; CDR3nt: TGTGCCACTAACCTCCGGGACTACTACAATGAGCAGTTCTTC; CDR3aa: CATNLRDYYNEQFF
abundance: NA; d_gene: TRBD1; j_gene: TRBJ1-6; v_gene: TRBV20-1; CDR3nt: TGCAGTGCTCCCAGTGCGGGACAGGGAGGTTCACCCCTCCACTTT; CDR3aa: CSAPSAGQGGSPLHF
abundance: NA; d_gene: TRBD1; j_gene: TRBJ1-4; v_gene: TRBV29-1; CDR3nt: TGCAGCGTTGAAGTGGTGAGGACAGGGGAGAATCAGTGGGACGAAAAACTGTTTTTT; CDR3aa: CSVEVVRTGENQWDEKLFF
abundance: NA; d_gene: NA; j_gene: TRBJ1-5; v_gene: TRBV24-1; CDR3nt: TGTGCCACCAGTGACCGAGACGGAGGAAATCAGCCCCAGCATTTT; CDR3aa: CATSDRDGGNQPQHF
abundance: NA; d_gene: TRBD1; j_gene: TRBJ1-5; v_gene: TRBV20-1; CDR3nt: TGCAGTGCCCTGGGGACAGAGAATCAGCCCCAGCATTTT; CDR3aa: CSALGTENQPQHF
abundance: NA; d_gene: NA; j_gene: TRBJ2-1; v_gene: TRBV20-1; CDR3nt: TGCAGTGCTAGAGATGTAGGTACTGAGCAGTTCTTC; CDR3aa: CSARDVGTEQFF
abundance: NA; d_gene: NA; j_gene: TRBJ2-5; v_gene: TRBV29-1; CDR3nt: TGCAGCGTTATGAGGGGGACAAATGAAGGAGAGACCCAGTACTTC; CDR3aa: CSVMRGTNEGETQYF
abundance: few; d_gene: NA; j_gene: TRBJ2-5; v_gene: TRBV15; CDR3nt: TGTGCCGCCAGCATCTCCGGGGGCGAGGAGACCCAGTACTTC; CDR3aa: CAASISGGEETQYF
abundance: NA; d_gene: NA; j_gene: TRBJ1-1; v_gene: TRBV5-4; CDR3nt: TGTGCCAGCAGCCGGAGGGGGGGGCGCACTGAAGCTTTCTTT; CDR3aa: CASSRRGGRTEAFF
abundance: NA; d_gene: NA; j_gene: TRBJ2-2; v_gene: TRBV4-1; CDR3nt: TGCGCCAGCAGCCAAGTGGCAGGGGCCGGGGAGCTGTTTTTT; CDR3aa: CASSQVAGAGELFF
abundance: few; d_gene: NA; j_gene: TRBJ1-1; v_gene: TRBV5-1; CDR3nt: TGCGCCAGCAGCTTGGATCGGATCGGACTGACGAACACTGAAGCTTTCTTT; CDR3aa: CASSLDRIGLTNTEAFF
abundance: few; d_gene: NA; j_gene: TRBJ1-1; v_gene: TRBV12-3/TRBV12-4; CDR3nt: TGTGCCAGCAGTTTCTTCGGCAGGGACGCCGAAGCTTTCTTT; CDR3aa: CASSFFGRDAEAFF
abundance: NA; d_gene: NA; j_gene: TRBJ1-2; v_gene: TRBV7-9; CDR3nt: TGTGCCAGCAGCTTAGCGCTCAGGGAGGATTCAACTTTC; CDR3aa: CASSLALREDSTF
abundance: few; d_gene: NA; j_gene: TRBJ2-3; v_gene: TRBV9; CDR3nt: TGTGCCAGCAGCAAGACTCCGGAATTCACAGATACGCAGTATTTT; CDR3aa: CASSKTPEFTDTQYF
abundance: few; d_gene: TRBD2; j_gene: TRBJ2-7; v_gene: TRBV7-8; CDR3nt: TGTGCCAGCATGGGAAGGGCGGGAGGAATTCTTCACGAGCAGTACTTC; CDR3aa: CASMGRAGGILHEQYF
abundance: NA; d_gene: NA; j_gene: TRBJ2-3; v_gene: TRBV20-1; CDR3nt: TGCAGTGCTAGAGATGTGGGACTTGTCACAGATACGCAGTATTTT; CDR3aa: CSARDVGLVTDTQYF
abundance: NA; d_gene: NA; j_gene: TRBJ2-7; v_gene: TRBV5-4; CDR3nt: TGTGCCAGCAGGGAGGGAAGAGGCAGCGTCTTCTACGAGCAGTACTTC; CDR3aa: CASREGRGSVFYEQYF
abundance: few; d_gene: NA; j_gene: TRBJ1-1; v_gene: TRBV7-2; CDR3nt: TGTGCCAGCAGCAACCAGGGGCCGAACACTGAAGCTTTCTTT; CDR3aa: CASSNQGPNTEAFF
abundance: NA; d_gene: NA; j_gene: TRBJ2-1; v_gene: TRBV9; CDR3nt: TGTGCCAGCAGCGCCCCGCTGACGGCCGAGAGCTCCTACAATGAGCAGTTCTTC; CDR3aa: CASSAPLTAESSYNEQFF
abundance: few; d_gene: NA; j_gene: TRBJ1-5; v_gene: TRBV12-3/TRBV12-4; CDR3nt: TGTGCCAGCAGTTTGGCCCCACAAGGAAACCAGCCCCAGCATTTT; CDR3aa: CASSLAPQGNQPQHF
abundance: NA; d_gene: NA; j_gene: TRBJ2-5; v_gene: TRBV11-2; CDR3nt: TGTGCCAGCAGCTTCCCCCGGGTAATCCGAGAGACCCAGTACTTC; CDR3aa: CASSFPRVIRETQYF
abundance: NA; d_gene: TRBD1; j_gene: TRBJ1-5; v_gene: TRBV28; CDR3nt: TGTGCCAGCAGTTCACCCCCGGGACAGCTAATTGATCAGCCCCAGCATTTT; CDR3aa: CASSSPPGQLIDQPQHF
abundance: NA; d_gene: NA; j_gene: TRBJ2-3; v_gene: TRBV29-1; CDR3nt: TGCAGCGTTGAAGGGATCGCAGATACGCAGTATTTT; CDR3aa: CSVEGIADTQYF
abundance: few; d_gene: NA; j_gene: TRBJ2-3; v_gene: TRBV29-1; CDR3nt: TGCAGCGTTGCCAGACTAGATTCCACAGATACGCAGTATTTT; CDR3aa: CSVARLDSTDTQYF
abundance: NA; d_gene: NA; j_gene: TRBJ2-7; v_gene: TRBV7-2; CDR3nt: TGTGCCAGCAGCTTATATTACGAGGAAGTCTACGAGCAGTACTTC; CDR3aa: CASSLYYEEVYEQYF
abundance: few; d_gene: NA; j_gene: TRBJ2-3; v_gene: TRBV11-2; CDR3nt: TGTGCCAGCAGCTTAGGAGCGATCCCTAGCACAGATACGCAGTATTTT; CDR3aa: CASSLGAIPSTDTQYF
abundance: once; d_gene: NA; j_gene: TRBJ2-5; v_gene: TRBV6-5; CDR3nt: TGTGCCAGCAGTCCTGGGGGTAGGATAGACAAGACCCAGTACTTC; CDR3aa: CASSPGGRIDKTQYF
abundance: few; d_gene: NA; j_gene: TRBJ1-5; v_gene: TRBV19; CDR3nt: TGTGCCAGTAGTTGGACCGATACCCTCAATCAGCCCCAGCATTTT; CDR3aa: CASSWTDTLNQPQHF
abundance: NA; d_gene: NA; j_gene: TRBJ1-4; v_gene: TRBV27; CDR3nt: TGTGCCAGCAGTTTTGGGGCCTTAAATGAAAAACTGTTTTTT; CDR3aa: CASSFGALNEKLFF
abundance: NA; d_gene: TRBD2; j_gene: TRBJ2-5; v_gene: TRBV7-2; CDR3nt: TGTGCCAGCAGTAGAGCGGGGGGGATTCAAGAGACCCAGTACTTC; CDR3aa: CASSRAGGIQETQYF
abundance: NA; d_gene: NA; j_gene: TRBJ1-2; v_gene: TRBV7-2; CDR3nt: TGTGCCAGCAGCTCGACAGCCTCAGGAGGGGGCTACACCTTC; CDR3aa: CASSSTASGGGYTF